The 10 T cell receptor beta chains presented below share a single source sample, sequenced in a study of control samples from healthy donors and cancer patients. The method was immunoSEQ multiplex PCR; TCRdb's version includes in-frame clones alone and lacks a portion of them. The data show about 77,000 clones, with approximately 92% seen just once and nearly 6% held by the top ten. Sequences were obtained from blood. These receptors all come from a woman in her fifties or sixties in good health.

The chain uses TRBV10-2 and TRBJ1-2, with TRBD1 matching 7 bases. V shed 8 bases, J shed 4 bases, and the junction held 10 bases outside the gene matches. This CDR3 contains 14 residues. The germline V gene encodes CDR1 WSHSY and CDR2 SAAADI. CDR3 nucleotides: TGCGCCAGCGCTCCAGGGGGGTTAGGCTATGGCTACACCTTC. Amino acid sequence: CASAPGGLGYGYTF.

The table lists this clone with a count of one. This rearrangement joins TRBV10-3 to TRBJ1-6; D perhaps matches TRBD1 (6 bases). Germline-derived CDR1 and CDR2 are ENHRY and SYGVKD. V shed 0 bases and J shed 6 bases, with 12 bases lying between them. The CDR3 is made up of 16 amino acids. In nucleotides, the CDR3 is TGTGCCATCAGTGAGTCCCAGGGGATTTCTAATTCACCCCTCCACTTT. Translating gives CAISESQGISNSPLHF.

The V and J genes are TRBV6-2 or TRBV6-3 and TRBJ1-2; 9 bases map to TRBD1. Per the germline V gene, CDR1 is MNHEY and CDR2 is SVGEGT. The CDR3 is 15 residues long. After removal of 4 bases from V and 5 bases from J, the junction contained 8 bases not matched to a gene. The CDR3 DNA follows: TGTGCCAGCAGTTCGCCGGGACAGGGCCATTATGGCTACACCTTC. Amino acids: CASSSPGQGHYGYTF.

In its sample, this clone was seen a few times. This chain connects TRBV7-9 to TRBJ2-1; 12 bases agree with TRBD2. The germline gives CDR1 SEHNR, CDR2 FQNEAQ (reference sequence). The CDR3 covers 15 residues. The V and J ends lost 5 bases and 8 bases, in that order; junction bases with no gene match: 7. CDR3 bases: TGTGCCAGCAGCCCTCGACTAGCGGGAGAGGATGAGCAGTTCTTC. Translation: CASSPRLAGEDEQFF.

The sample holds one count of this clone. The chain carries TRBV5-1 and TRBJ2-7, with 10 bases lining up with TRBD1. Germline CDR1 and CDR2: SGHRS and YFSETQ. The CDR3 has 20 amino acids. Germline trimming cut 3 bases from V and 2 bases from J; bases unmatched to any gene: 20. In DNA, the CDR3 is TGCGCCAGCAGCTCGCGACAGGGGGCCGCTAGCGGGCTAATAACCTACGAGCAGTACTTC. Protein sequence: CASSSRQGAASGLITYEQYF.

This sequence joins TRBV5-6 and TRBJ2-5, with D unclear. With 0 bases removed from V and 2 bases from J, the gap between germline ends came to 5 bases. CDR1 SGHDT and CDR2 YYEEEE come from the germline V gene. CDR3 length equals 13 residues. The CDR3 region is CASSLDIQETQYF. CDR3 nucleotides: TGTGCCAGCAGCTTGGACATTCAAGAGACCCAGTACTTC.

This chain links TRBV7-2 with TRBJ2-7; D may correspond to TRBD1 or TRBD2 (5 bases each). This CDR3 comprises 11 residues. Trimming removed 5 bases from V and 4 bases from J, with 6 bases in between. The germline CDR1 and CDR2 sequences are SGHTA and FQGNSA. The CDR3 nucleotides are TGTGCCAGCAGCGAGGGGTACGAGCAGTACTTC. Amino acid sequence: CASSEGYEQYF.

In the case of this clone: This same CDR3 is encoded by further DNA sequences in the sample. CDR3 protein: CASSLWGQNTEAFF. CDR3 coding DNA: TGTGCCAGCAGTTTATGGGGCCAGAACACTGAAGCTTTCTTT. The chain links TRBV27 to TRBJ1-1, with a possible D match to TRBD1 (5 bases). Trimming cost V 1 base and J 1 base, with 7 bases left between them. This CDR3 spans 14 amino acids. Germline loops: CDR1 MNHEY, CDR2 SMNVEV (reference sequence).

CDR3 sequence reads: CASRDYRGEAFF. In nucleotides, the CDR3 is TGTGCCAGCAGAGATTATCGGGGAGAAGCTTTCTTT. This chain connects TRBV6-5 to TRBJ1-1; D call uncertain. This CDR3 comprises 12 residues. Germline assignment: CDR1 MNHEY and CDR2 SVGAGI. The V and J ends lost 6 bases and 8 bases respectively, with 13 bases between them.

The V and J genes are TRBV11-3 and TRBJ2-3; D remains ambiguous. Trimming removed 1 base from V and 2 bases from J, with 7 bases in between. The CDR3 loop spans 14 amino acids. Germline CDR1 is SGHNT and CDR2 is YENEEA. CDR3 in DNA: TGTGCCAGCAGCTTAGGCTCTTTCACAGATACGCAGTATTTT. Amino acids: CASSLGSFTDTQYF.